The 24 T cell receptor beta chains listed next were all sequenced from one sample in a study of CD8 T cells in Susac syndrome. A quantity of about 0.5 to 1 ug RNA underwent reverse transcription using random hexamers. One entry per CDR3 protein, called by TCRdb with MiXCR from the immunoSEQ multiplex PCR reads. The sample holds around 170,000 distinct CDR3 sequences, around 95% seen once. What was sequenced was CD8+ T cells from PBMCs. These receptors came from a human donor with Susac syndrome.

The rearrangement uses TRBV10-2 and TRBJ1-1; maybe TRBD1 (5 bases). The CDR3 totals 13 residues. V lost 5 bases, J lost 7 bases, and 14 bases lay in between. Per the germline V gene, CDR1 is WSHSY and CDR2 is SAAADI. CDR3 region: CASSPRIGGEAFF. CDR3 nucleotides: TGCGCCAGCAGTCCCAGGATCGGGGGTGAAGCTTTCTTT.

The V and J genes are TRBV3-1 and TRBJ2-5; perhaps TRBD2 as D (5 bases). V lost 1 base and J lost 5, with 8 bases in between. This CDR3 region has 13 residues. Per the germline V gene, CDR1 is LGHDT and CDR2 is YNNKEL (reference sequence). The CDR3 is CASSQGRGETQYF. DNA of the CDR3: TGTGCCAGCAGCCAAGGACGGGGTGAGACCCAGTACTTC.

This chain connects TRBV5-1 to TRBJ2-7; 9 bases align to TRBD2. V shed 4 bases and J 5 bases; nucleotides not matched to a gene: 10. Germline loops: CDR1 SGHRS, CDR2 YFSETQ. The CDR3 runs 15 residues. In nucleotides, the CDR3 is TGCGCCAGCAGCCCCCTCGGACTAGCGCTGAACGAGCAGTACTTC. Encoded protein: CASSPLGLALNEQYF.

V gene TRBV5-1 combines with J gene TRBJ1-1; D is unresolved. The CDR3 sequence is 12 residues long. The ends were cut back, 0 bases at V and 3 bases at J, with 3 bases in the middle. Germline values: CDR1 SGHRS, CDR2 YFSETQ. This chain's CDR3 is CASSLDYTEAFF. The CDR3 region has the DNA TGCGCCAGCAGCTTGGACTACACTGAAGCTTTCTTT.

The chain recombines TRBV7-9 with TRBJ2-1; 10 nucleotides match TRBD2. Germline-derived CDR1 and CDR2 are SEHNR and FQNEAQ (reference sequence). This CDR3 region has 16 residues. The junction had 4 bases not matched to a gene; V was cut back by 0 bases and J by 5 bases. In DNA, the CDR3 is TGTGCCAGCAGCTTAGCGATTCTAGCGGGAGACAATGAGCAGTTCTTC. Amino acid sequence: CASSLAILAGDNEQFF.

This chain uses TRBV2 with TRBJ2-7; 9 bases are shared with TRBD2. After removal of 3 bases from V and 1 base from J, the junction contained 4 bases not matched to a gene. The CDR3 runs 15 residues. Germline CDR1 SNHLY, CDR2 FYNNEI. The CDR3 bases are TGTGCCAGCAGTGATCGAGCGGGGGGATCCTACGAGCAGTACTTC. Residues: CASSDRAGGSYEQYF. The variable domain in full, completed from reference TRBV2 and TRBJ2-7, reads EPEVTQTPSHQVTQMGQEVILRCVPISNHLYFYWYRQILGQKVEFLVSFYNNEISEKSEIFDDQFSVERPDGSNFTLKIRSTKLEDSAMYFCASSDRAGGSYEQYFGPGTRLTVT.

The rearrangement uses TRBV6-1 and TRBJ1-2, with D possibly being TRBD1 (5 bases). The CDR3 has 13 amino acids. Trimming pared 6 bases from V and 3 bases from J, leaving 11 bases between. CDR1 is MNHNS and CDR2 is SASEGT in the germline V gene. CDR3 sequence (DNA): TGTGCCAGCAGCGATCGGGACTACTATGGCTACACCTTC. Translated: CASSDRDYYGYTF.

This sequence joins TRBV7-6 and TRBJ1-4; D gene unclear. The CDR3 spans 22 residues. Trimming shortened V by 1 base and J by 0 bases, and 27 bases separated the two germline ends. From germline, CDR1 is SGHVS and CDR2 FNYEAQ. The CDR3 is CASSLDNYQRDPVSTTNEKLFF. In DNA form, the CDR3 reads TGTGCCAGCAGCTTAGACAATTACCAGAGGGATCCAGTGTCAACAACTAATGAAAAACTGTTTTTT.

V usage is TRBV15 and J usage is TRBJ2-2; a possible D gene is TRBD2 (6 bases). There are 15 residues in the CDR3. Deletions cut 0 bases from V and 6 bases from J, with 11 bases between. Germline values: CDR1 LNHNV, CDR2 YYDKDF (reference sequence). DNA of the CDR3: TGTGCCACCAGCAGAGATCTGGGGGGAGCCGGGGAGCTGTTTTTT. Its translation: CATSRDLGGAGELFF.

The chain employs TRBV20-1 and TRBJ1-2; 7 bases match TRBD1. This CDR3 spans 14 amino acids. Germline trimming cut 5 bases from V and 4 bases from J; bases unmatched to any gene: 10. Germline assignment: CDR1 DFQATT and CDR2 SNEGSKA (reference sequence). The CDR3 sequence is CSAQNDRAGYGYTF. The CDR3 DNA sequence: TGCAGTGCTCAAAACGACAGGGCGGGCTATGGCTACACCTTC.

The J gene is TRBJ2-7, the V gene TRBV20-1, with 9 nucleotides matching TRBD2. V was pared by 5 bases and J by 0 bases, with 17 bases of the junction left unmatched. CDR1 and CDR2 from the germline V gene are DFQATT and SNEGSKA (reference sequence). CDR3 length: 18 residues. In DNA form, the CDR3 reads TGCAGTGCTCCCGTTCAAGGCGCCGGGACTAGCAGCTCCTACGAGCAGTACTTC. Its translation is CSAPVQGAGTSSSYEQYF.

The chain is built from TRBV28 and TRBJ1-2; perhaps TRBD1 as D (6 bases). The germline CDR1 and CDR2 sequences are MDHEN and SYDVKM. V was clipped by 6 bases and J by 0 bases, with 17 bases between them. The CDR3 is made up of 16 amino acids. The CDR3, as DNA: TGTGCCAGCAGATCCCCTACCGGGACACCTAACTATGGCTACACCTTC. It translates to CASRSPTGTPNYGYTF.

This chain uses TRBV9 with TRBJ2-4; no clear D. The V end lost 0 bases, the J end lost 1 base, and 5 bases lay between the germline ends. The V gene's germline CDR1 is SGDLS and CDR2 YYNGEE. The CDR3 consists of 14 residues. The CDR3 DNA follows: TGTGCCAGCAGCGTAGAGGACGCCAAAAACATTCAGTACTTC. Its translation: CASSVEDAKNIQYF.

The rearrangement links TRBV4-1 to TRBJ2-5; 7 bases agree with TRBD2. V dropped 0 bases and J dropped 1; count of bases not matched to a gene: 8. The CDR3 has 17 residues. Germline lookup yields CDR1 MGHRA and CDR2 YSYEKL. Here the CDR3 DNA reads TGCGCCAGCAGCCAAGAAGGGACTACCAGGCCCCAAGAGACCCAGTACTTC. This sequence encodes CASSQEGTTRPQETQYF.

J is TRBJ2-1 and V is TRBV7-6, with D possibly matching TRBD1 (6 bases). The ends were cut back, 4 bases at V and 4 bases at J, with 20 bases in the middle. CDR3 length: 17 residues. Per germline, CDR1 SGHVS and CDR2 FNYEAQ. The chain's CDR3 is CASSSGVMGVPYNEQFF. CDR3 nucleotide sequence: TGTGCCAGCAGCTCAGGGGTGATGGGGGTCCCATACAATGAGCAGTTCTTC.

V and J are TRBV11-3 and TRBJ2-1; D is unclear. The germline CDR1 and CDR2 sequences are SGHNT and YENEEA. V was clipped by 0 bases and J by 6 bases, with 15 bases between them. This CDR3 is 16 amino acids long. Here the CDR3 DNA reads TGTGCCAGCAGCTTAGATTACCTTCCCACCGGCAATGAGCAGTTCTTC. Translation: CASSLDYLPTGNEQFF. Full variable domain (outside the CDR3, taken from reference TRBV11-3 and TRBJ2-1): EAGVVQSPRYKIIEKKQPVAFWCNPISGHNTLYWYLQNLGQGPELLIRYENEEAVDDSQLPKDRFSAERLKGVDSTLKIQPAELGDSAVYLCASSLDYLPTGNEQFFGPGTRLTVL.

The chain is built from TRBV4-1 and TRBJ1-4, with D unresolved. V dropped 4 bases and J dropped 3 bases, with 6 bases sitting between them. Germline V gives CDR1 MGHRA, CDR2 YSYEKL. The CDR3 totals 13 residues. CDR3 DNA sequence: TGCGCCAGCAGCCGAACTTCTAATGAAAAACTGTTTTTT. It translates to CASSRTSNEKLFF.

This clonotype was found a few times. The V call is TRBV12-3 or TRBV12-4, the J call TRBJ1-1; D remains ambiguous. This CDR3 is 13 amino acids long. V lost 4 bases, J lost 4 bases, and 10 bases lay in between. CDR3 DNA sequence: TGTGCCAGCAGTTCTACGCGGGGCACTGAAGCTTTCTTT. Translated: CASSSTRGTEAFF.

The V gene is TRBV27, the J gene TRBJ2-7, with D maybe TRBD1 (6 bases). Germline V CDR1 and CDR2: MNHEY, SMNVEV (reference sequence). This CDR3 region has 12 residues. Trimming pared 6 bases from V and 3 bases from J, leaving 9 bases between. CDR3 sequence: CASRTGGYEQYF. CDR3 sequence (DNA): TGTGCCAGCAGGACAGGCGGCTACGAGCAGTACTTC.

The chain uses TRBV15 and TRBJ2-7, with 10 bases that match TRBD1. The CDR3 extends over 14 amino acids. Losses at the gene ends were 6 bases for V and 5 bases for J; bases not matched to a gene: 7. Germline values: CDR1 LNHNV, CDR2 YYDKDF (reference sequence). Here the CDR3 reads CATRLDRGLNEQYF. CDR3 nucleotide sequence: TGTGCCACCAGACTCGACAGGGGGCTCAACGAGCAGTACTTC.

This rearrangement joins TRBV20-1 to TRBJ2-3; TRBD1 matches 7 bases. The V gene end was trimmed by 2 bases and the J gene end by 4 bases; junction bases not matched to a gene: 0. The CDR3 length is 12 residues. In germline, CDR1 is DFQATT, CDR2 SNEGSKA (reference sequence). The CDR3 coding sequence is TGCAGTGCTAGACAGGGGGCAGATACGCAGTATTTT. As protein: CSARQGADTQYF.

This sequence joins TRBV29-1 and TRBJ1-2; D gene uncertain. Trimming stripped 7 bases from V and 1 base from J, with 7 bases between. Germline CDR1 is SQVTM and CDR2 is ANQGSEA. The CDR3 has 11 residues. The CDR3 coding sequence is TGCAGCGCCTCCCATAACTATGGCTACACCTTC. This codes for CSASHNYGYTF.

This clonotype has only one observation. The chain has TRBV7-8 and TRBJ2-4; 8 bases fit TRBD2. V shed 1 base, J shed 6 bases, and the junction held 11 bases outside the gene matches. The CDR3 is 17 amino acids. From germline, CDR1 is SGHVS and CDR2 FQNEAQ. The CDR3 region is CASSLGVLAGPLNIQYF. The CDR3 DNA sequence: TGTGCCAGCAGCTTAGGTGTCTTAGCGGGGCCCCTAAACATTCAGTACTTC.

The chain recombines TRBV30 with TRBJ1-2, with 9 bases fitting TRBD1. V gave up 3 bases and J gave up 5 bases; unmatched junction bases: 10. Germline-derived CDR1 and CDR2 are GTSNPN and SVGIG (reference sequence). The CDR3 extends over 15 amino acids. CDR3 sequence: CAWSQTGGAGYGYTF. CDR3 nucleotide sequence: TGTGCCTGGAGCCAAACAGGGGGCGCTGGGTATGGCTACACCTTC.